These T cell receptor beta chains were read from a single sample in a study of T-cell reconstitution after alpha-beta-depleted transplantation in children. TCRdb passed the PCR reads through MiXCR, listing each CDR3 protein once. Of about 220,000 distinct CDR3 sequences in the sample, around a sixth were seen once. Source: PBMCs, mostly from graft donor cells, taken 360 days after TCRalphabeta/CD19-depleted stem cell transplant. These receptors were collected from a male patient between 2 and 10 years old who had a stem cell transplant for acute lymphoblastic leukemia, so the T cells may come from the graft donor. CDR3s include the opening cysteine and the closing phenylalanine or tryptophan.

TRBV5-6	TRBJ2-2	CASSMRLALHTGELFF
TRBV4-2	TRBJ1-1	CASSPPRIGTGLNTEAFF
TRBV29-1	TRBJ1-1	CSVHSGVRDTEAFF
TRBV10-3	TRBJ2-5	CAISEPVQETQYF
TRBV27	TRBJ2-7	CASSLLSMLGTSYEQYF
TRBV5-1	TRBJ2-5	CASNFDAGAVETQYF
TRBV10-3	TRBJ2-4	CAISRQGAKNIQYF
TRBV20-1	TRBJ2-2	CSAHPGGLSTTGELFF
TRBV4-2	TRBJ2-1	CASSHPMASSYNEQFF
TRBV9	TRBJ2-1	CASSTWGLAGNEQFF
TRBV7-8	TRBJ2-1	CASSLGGPREQFF
TRBV7-9	TRBJ1-2	CASSSVGRDDPYGYTF
TRBV5-1	TRBJ2-2	CASSTGNTGELFF
TRBV7-9	TRBJ2-5	CASSFQGARETQYF
TRBV5-1	TRBJ1-6	CASREDGTAPLHF
TRBV7-9	TRBJ2-3	CASSSTRLASDTQYF
TRBV15	TRBJ2-5	CATSSRRQGGETQYF
TRBV10-3	TRBJ1-1	CAIRGFRAGEAFF
TRBV12-3/TRBV12-4	TRBJ2-1	CASSETVSSYNEQFF
TRBV12-3/TRBV12-4	TRBJ1-2	CASSFLGTGYGYTF
TRBV18	TRBJ1-5	CASSHGGSNQPQHF
TRBV27	TRBJ2-3	CASGENRADTQYF
TRBV6-5	TRBJ2-2	CASSYSFSGGGGAPGELFF
TRBV25-1	TRBJ2-1	CASSDWMAGVSLSDEQFF
TRBV7-6	TRBJ2-5	CASSLYPGHQETQYF
TRBV5-4	TRBJ2-1	CASSGLKRRGGGSNEQFF
TRBV10-1	TRBJ2-5	CASSGSLQETQYF
TRBV12-3/TRBV12-4	TRBJ2-1	CASSPEALTASEQFF
TRBV6-2/TRBV6-3	TRBJ1-1	CASSYARPTEAFF
TRBV6-1	TRBJ2-7	CASSPARREYEQYF
TRBV19	TRBJ1-6	CARLPGQGCEPLHF
TRBV4-1	TRBJ1-6	CASSQDLRATPLHF
TRBV4-2	TRBJ2-2	CASSQGQGPPGELFF
TRBV7-2	TRBJ1-2	CASSLGDRGIYGYTF
TRBV28	TRBJ2-7	CASSFRGTGQYF
TRBV29-1	TRBJ2-1	CSVPTGGRYNEQFF
TRBV11-2	TRBJ2-3	CASSLTTRLAGNSDTQYF
TRBV27	TRBJ2-3	CASSGAGDTQYF
TRBV18	TRBJ2-3	CASSPPYRGFTDTQYF
TRBV2	TRBJ2-1	CASSESGGGAYNEQFF
TRBV7-4	TRBJ2-2	CACWLQLTGELFF
TRBV3-1	TRBJ2-7	CASSQEGAGGSYEQYF
TRBV28	TRBJ1-5	CASSLRSDRGQPQHF
TRBV18	TRBJ1-2	CASSPRGEGYGYTF